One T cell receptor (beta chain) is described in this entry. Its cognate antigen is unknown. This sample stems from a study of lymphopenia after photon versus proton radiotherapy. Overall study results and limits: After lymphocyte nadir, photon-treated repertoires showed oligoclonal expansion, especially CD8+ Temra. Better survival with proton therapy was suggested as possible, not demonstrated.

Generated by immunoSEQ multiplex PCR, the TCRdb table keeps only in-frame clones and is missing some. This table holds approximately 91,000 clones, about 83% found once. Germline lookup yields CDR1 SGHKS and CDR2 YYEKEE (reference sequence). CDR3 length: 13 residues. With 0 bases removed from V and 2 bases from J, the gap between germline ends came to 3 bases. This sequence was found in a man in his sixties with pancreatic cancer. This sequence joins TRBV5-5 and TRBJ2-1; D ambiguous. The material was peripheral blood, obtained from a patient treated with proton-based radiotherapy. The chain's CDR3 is CASSLGAYNEQFF. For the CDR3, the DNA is TGTGCCAGCAGCTTGGGGGCCTACAATGAGCAGTTCTTC.